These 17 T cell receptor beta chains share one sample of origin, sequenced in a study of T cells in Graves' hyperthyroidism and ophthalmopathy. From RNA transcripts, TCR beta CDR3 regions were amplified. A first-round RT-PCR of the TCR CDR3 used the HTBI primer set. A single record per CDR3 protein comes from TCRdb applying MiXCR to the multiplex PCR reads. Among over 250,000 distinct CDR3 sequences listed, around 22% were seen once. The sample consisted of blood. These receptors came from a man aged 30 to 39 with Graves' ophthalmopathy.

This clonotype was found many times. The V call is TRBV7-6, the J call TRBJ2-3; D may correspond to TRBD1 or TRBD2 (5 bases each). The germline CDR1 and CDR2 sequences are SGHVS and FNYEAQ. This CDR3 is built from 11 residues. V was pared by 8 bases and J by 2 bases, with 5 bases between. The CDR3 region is CASGTTDTQYF. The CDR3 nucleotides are TGTGCCAGCGGGACCACAGATACGCAGTATTTT.

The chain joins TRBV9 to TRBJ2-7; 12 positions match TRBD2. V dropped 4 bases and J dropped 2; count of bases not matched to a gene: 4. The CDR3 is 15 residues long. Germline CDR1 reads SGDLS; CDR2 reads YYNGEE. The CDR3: CASSPGLAGPYEQYF. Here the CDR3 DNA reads TGTGCCAGCAGCCCTGGACTAGCGGGGCCCTACGAGCAGTACTTC.

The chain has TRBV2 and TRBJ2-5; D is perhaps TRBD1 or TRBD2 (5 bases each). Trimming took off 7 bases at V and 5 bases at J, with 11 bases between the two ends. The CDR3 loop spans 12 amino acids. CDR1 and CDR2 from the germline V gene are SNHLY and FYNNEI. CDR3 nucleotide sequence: TGTGCCAGCAATGGGGGTGGTGAGACCCAGTACTTC. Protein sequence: CASNGGGETQYF. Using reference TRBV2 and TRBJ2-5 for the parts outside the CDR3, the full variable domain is EPEVTQTPSHQVTQMGQEVILRCVPISNHLYFYWYRQILGQKVEFLVSFYNNEISEKSEIFDDQFSVERPDGSNFTLKIRSTKLEDSAMYFCASNGGGETQYFGPGTRLLVL.

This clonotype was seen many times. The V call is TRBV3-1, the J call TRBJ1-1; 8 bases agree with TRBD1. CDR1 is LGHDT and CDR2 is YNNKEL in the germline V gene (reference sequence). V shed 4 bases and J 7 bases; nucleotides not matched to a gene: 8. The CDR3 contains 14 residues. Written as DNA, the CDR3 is TGTGCCAGCAGCCCCCGCTTACAGGGGGGTGAAGCTTTCTTT. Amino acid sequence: CASSPRLQGGEAFF. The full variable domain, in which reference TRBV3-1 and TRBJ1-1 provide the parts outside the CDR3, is DTAVSQTPKYLVTQMGNDKSIKCEQNLGHDTMYWYKQDSKKFLKIMFSYNNKELIINETVPNRFSPKSPDKAHLNLHINSLELGDSAVYFCASSPRLQGGEAFFGQGTRLTVV.

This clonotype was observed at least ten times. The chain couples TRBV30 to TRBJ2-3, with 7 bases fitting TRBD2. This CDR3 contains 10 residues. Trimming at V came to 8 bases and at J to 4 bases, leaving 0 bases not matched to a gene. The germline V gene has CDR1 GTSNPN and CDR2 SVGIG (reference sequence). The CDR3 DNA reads TGTGCCGGGGGGGCAGATACGCAGTATTTT. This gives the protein CAGGADTQYF.

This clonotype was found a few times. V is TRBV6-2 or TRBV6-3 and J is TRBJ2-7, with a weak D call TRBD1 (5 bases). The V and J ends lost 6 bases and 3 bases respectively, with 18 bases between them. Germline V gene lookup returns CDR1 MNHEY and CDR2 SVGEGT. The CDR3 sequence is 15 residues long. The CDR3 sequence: CASRVTGDTRYEQYF. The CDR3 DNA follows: TGTGCCAGCAGGGTAACAGGAGACACCCGCTACGAGCAGTACTTC.

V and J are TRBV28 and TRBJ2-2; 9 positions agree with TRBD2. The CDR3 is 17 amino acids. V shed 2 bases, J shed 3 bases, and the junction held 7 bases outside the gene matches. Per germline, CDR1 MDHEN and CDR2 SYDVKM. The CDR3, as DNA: TGTGCCAGCAGTTTAGGGGTAGCGGGAGATGACACCGGGGAGCTGTTTTTT. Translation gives CASSLGVAGDDTGELFF.

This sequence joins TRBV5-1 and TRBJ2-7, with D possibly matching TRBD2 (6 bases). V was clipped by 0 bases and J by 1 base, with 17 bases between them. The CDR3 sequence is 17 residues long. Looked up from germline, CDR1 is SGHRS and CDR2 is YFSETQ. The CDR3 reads CASSLDVPSAFSYEQYF. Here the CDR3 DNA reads TGCGCCAGCAGCTTGGATGTTCCTAGCGCATTTTCCTACGAGCAGTACTTC. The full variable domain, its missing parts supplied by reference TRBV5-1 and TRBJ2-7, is KAGVTQTPRYLIKTRGQQVTLSCSPISGHRSVSWYQQTPGQGLQFLFEYFSETQRNKGNFPGRFSGRQFSNSRSEMNVSTLELGDSALYLCASSLDVPSAFSYEQYFGPGTRLTVT.

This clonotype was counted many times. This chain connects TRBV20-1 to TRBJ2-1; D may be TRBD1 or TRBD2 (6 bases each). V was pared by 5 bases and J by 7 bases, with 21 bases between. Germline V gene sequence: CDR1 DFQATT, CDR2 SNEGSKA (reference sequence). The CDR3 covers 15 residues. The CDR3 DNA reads TGCAGTGCTCGACACAGGGACTTTCTTTGGAATGAGCAGTTCTTC. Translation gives CSARHRDFLWNEQFF.

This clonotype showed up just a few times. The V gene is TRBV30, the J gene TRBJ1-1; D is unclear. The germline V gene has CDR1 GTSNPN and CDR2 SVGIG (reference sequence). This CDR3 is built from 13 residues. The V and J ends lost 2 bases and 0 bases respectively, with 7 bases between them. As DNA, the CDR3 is TGTGCCTGGAGTTTAACTTTGAACACTGAAGCTTTCTTT. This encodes CAWSLTLNTEAFF.

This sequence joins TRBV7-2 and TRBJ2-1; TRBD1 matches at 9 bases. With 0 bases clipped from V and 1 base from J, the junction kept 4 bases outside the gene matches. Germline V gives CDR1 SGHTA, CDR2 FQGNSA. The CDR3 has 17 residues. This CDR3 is CASSLAAGTGSYNEQFF. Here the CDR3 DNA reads TGTGCCAGCAGCTTAGCTGCCGGGACAGGGTCCTACAATGAGCAGTTCTTC.

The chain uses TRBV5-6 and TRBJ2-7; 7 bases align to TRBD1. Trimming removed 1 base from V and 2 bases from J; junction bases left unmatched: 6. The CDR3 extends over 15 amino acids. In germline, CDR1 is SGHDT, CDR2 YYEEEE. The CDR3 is CASSLSTGLAYEQYF. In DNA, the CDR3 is TGTGCCAGCAGCTTGTCGACAGGGCTAGCCTACGAGCAGTACTTC. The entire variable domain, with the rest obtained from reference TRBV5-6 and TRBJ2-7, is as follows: DAGVTQSPTHLIKTRGQQVTLRCSPKSGHDTVSWYQQALGQGPQFIFQYYEEEERQRGNFPDRFSGHQFPNYSSELNVNALLLGDSALYLCASSLSTGLAYEQYFGPGTRLTVT.

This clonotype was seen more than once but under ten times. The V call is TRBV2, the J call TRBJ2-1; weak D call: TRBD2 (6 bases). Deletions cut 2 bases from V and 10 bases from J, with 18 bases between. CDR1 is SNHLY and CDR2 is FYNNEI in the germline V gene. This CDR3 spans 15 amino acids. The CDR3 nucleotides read TGTGCCAGCAGTGAAATAGTGGCAGCCGCGGGGGAGCAGTTCTTC. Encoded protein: CASSEIVAAAGEQFF.

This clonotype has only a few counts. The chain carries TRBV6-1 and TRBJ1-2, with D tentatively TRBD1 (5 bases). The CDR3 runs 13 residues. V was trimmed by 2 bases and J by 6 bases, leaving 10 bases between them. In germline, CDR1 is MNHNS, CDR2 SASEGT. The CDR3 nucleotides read TGTGCCAGCAGTGAACAGGGTTATGATGGCTACACCTTC. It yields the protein CASSEQGYDGYTF.

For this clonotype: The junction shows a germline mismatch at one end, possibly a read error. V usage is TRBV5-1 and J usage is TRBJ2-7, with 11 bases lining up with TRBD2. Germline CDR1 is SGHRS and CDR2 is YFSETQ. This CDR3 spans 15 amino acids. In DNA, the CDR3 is TGTGCCAGCAGCCCAATCCGACTAGCGGGAAATGAGCAGTACTTC. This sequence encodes CASSPIRLAGNEQYF.

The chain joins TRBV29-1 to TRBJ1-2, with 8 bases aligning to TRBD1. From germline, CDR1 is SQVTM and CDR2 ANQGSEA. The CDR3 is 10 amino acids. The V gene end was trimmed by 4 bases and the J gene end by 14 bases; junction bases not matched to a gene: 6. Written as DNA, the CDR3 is TGCAGCGTTGGACAGGGGCGGGGGACCTTC. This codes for CSVGQGRGTF.

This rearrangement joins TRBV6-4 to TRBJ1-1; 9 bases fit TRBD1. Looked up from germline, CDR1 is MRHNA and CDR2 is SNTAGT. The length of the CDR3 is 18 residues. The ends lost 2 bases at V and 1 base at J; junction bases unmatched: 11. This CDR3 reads CASSDLRKGQGWNTEAFF. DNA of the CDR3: TGTGCCAGCAGTGACCTAAGAAAAGGACAGGGGTGGAACACTGAAGCTTTCTTT.